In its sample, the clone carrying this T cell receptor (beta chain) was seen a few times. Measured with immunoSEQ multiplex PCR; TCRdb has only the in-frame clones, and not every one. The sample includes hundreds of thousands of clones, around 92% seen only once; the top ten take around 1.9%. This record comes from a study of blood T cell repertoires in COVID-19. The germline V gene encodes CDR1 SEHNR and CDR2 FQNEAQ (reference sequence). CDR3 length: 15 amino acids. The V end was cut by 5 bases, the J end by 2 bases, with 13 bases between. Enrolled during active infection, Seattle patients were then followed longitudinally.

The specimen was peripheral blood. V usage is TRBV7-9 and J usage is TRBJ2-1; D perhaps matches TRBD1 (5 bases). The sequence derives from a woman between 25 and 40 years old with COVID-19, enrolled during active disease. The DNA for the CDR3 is TGTGCCAGCAGCATAAGGACAAACACCTACAATGAGCAGTTCTTC. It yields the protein CASSIRTNTYNEQFF.